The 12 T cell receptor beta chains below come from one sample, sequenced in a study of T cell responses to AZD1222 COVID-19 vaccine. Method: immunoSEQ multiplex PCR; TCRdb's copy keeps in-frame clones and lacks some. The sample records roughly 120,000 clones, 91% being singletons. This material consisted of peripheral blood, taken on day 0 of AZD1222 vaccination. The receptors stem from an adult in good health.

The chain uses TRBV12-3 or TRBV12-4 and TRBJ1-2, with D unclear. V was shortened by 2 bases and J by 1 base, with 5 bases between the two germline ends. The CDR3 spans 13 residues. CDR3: CASSLSLNYGYTF. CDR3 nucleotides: TGTGCCAGCAGTTTAAGTCTTAACTATGGCTACACCTTC.

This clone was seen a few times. The CDR3 bases are TGTGCCACTAAGACCGGGACAGGGGACGCAGATACGCAGTATTTT. This gives the protein CATKTGTGDADTQYF. This chain links TRBV19 with TRBJ2-3, with 10 positions matching TRBD1. This CDR3 is 15 amino acids long. V lost 10 bases to trimming and J lost 4 bases; unmatched junction nucleotides: 11. Germline values: CDR1 LNHDA, CDR2 SQIVND (reference sequence).

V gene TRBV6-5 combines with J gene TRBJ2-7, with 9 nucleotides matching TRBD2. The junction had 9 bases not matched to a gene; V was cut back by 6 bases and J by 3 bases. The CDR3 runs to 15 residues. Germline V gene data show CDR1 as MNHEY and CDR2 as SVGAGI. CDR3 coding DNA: TGTGCCAGCAGCCCCCAGCTAGCGGGAAACTACGAGCAGTACTTC. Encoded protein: CASSPQLAGNYEQYF.

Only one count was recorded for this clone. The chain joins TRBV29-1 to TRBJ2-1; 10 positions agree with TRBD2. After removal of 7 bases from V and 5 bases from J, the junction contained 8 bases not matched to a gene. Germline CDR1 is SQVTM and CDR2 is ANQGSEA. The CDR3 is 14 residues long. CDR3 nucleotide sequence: TGCAGCGCCAAACTAGCGGGAATTCACAATGAGCAGTTCTTC. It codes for CSAKLAGIHNEQFF.

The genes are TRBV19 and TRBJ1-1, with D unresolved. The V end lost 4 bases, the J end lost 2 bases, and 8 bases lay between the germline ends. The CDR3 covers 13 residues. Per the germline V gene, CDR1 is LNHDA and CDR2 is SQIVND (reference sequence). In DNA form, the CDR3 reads TGTGCCAGTAGTAACTCGGCTAACACTGAAGCTTTCTTT. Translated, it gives CASSNSANTEAFF. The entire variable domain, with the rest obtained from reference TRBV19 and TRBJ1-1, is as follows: DGGITQSPKYLFRKEGQNVTLSCEQNLNHDAMYWYRQDPGQGLRLIYYSQIVNDFQKGDIAEGYSVSREKKESFPLTVTSAQKNPTAFYLCASSNSANTEAFFGQGTRLTVV.

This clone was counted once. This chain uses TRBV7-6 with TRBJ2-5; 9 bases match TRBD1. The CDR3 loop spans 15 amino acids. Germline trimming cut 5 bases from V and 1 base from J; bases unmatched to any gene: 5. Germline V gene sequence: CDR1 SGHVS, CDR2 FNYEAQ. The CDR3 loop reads CASSPGQGRQETQYF. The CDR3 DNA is TGTGCCAGCAGCCCTGGACAGGGGCGCCAAGAGACCCAGTACTTC. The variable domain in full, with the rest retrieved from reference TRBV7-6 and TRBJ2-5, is GAGVSQSPRYKVTKRGQDVALRCDPISGHVSLYWYRQALGQGPEFLTYFNYEAQQDKSGLPNDRFSAERPEGSISTLTIQRTEQRDSAMYRCASSPGQGRQETQYFGPGTRLLVL.

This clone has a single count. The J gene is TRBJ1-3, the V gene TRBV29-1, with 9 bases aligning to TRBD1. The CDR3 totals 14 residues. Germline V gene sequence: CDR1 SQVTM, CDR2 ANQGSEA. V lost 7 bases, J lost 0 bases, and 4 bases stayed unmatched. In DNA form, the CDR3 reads TGCAGCGCCGGGACAGGGTCCTCTGGAAACACCATATATTTT. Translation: CSAGTGSSGNTIYF.

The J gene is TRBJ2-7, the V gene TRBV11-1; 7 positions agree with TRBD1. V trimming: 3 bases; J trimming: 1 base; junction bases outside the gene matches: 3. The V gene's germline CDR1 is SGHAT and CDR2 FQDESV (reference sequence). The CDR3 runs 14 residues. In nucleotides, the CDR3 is TGTGCCAGCAGCTTTGGGACAGAGTCCTACGAGCAGTACTTC. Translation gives CASSFGTESYEQYF. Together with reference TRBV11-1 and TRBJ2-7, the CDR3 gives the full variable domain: EAEVAQSPRYKITEKSQAVAFWCDPISGHATLYWYRQILGQGPELLVQFQDESVVDDSQLPKDRFSAERLKGVDSTLKIQPAELGDSAMYLCASSFGTESYEQYFGPGTRLTVT.

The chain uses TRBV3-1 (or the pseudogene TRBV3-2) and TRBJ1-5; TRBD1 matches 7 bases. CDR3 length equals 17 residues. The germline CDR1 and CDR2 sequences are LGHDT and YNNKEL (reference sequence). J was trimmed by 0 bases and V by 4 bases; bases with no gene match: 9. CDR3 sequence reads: CASSPRQGQNSNQPQHF. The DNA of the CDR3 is TGTGCCAGCAGCCCTCGACAGGGACAGAATAGCAATCAGCCCCAGCATTTT.

CDR3 sequence: CATAGVTGANVLTF. The CDR3 region has the DNA TGTGCCACCGCAGGGGTTACCGGGGCCAACGTCCTGACTTTC. This chain connects TRBV15 to TRBJ2-6, with TRBD1 as a possible D gene (6 bases). The CDR3 spans 14 residues. V shed 8 bases and J shed 4 bases, with 12 bases lying between them. CDR1 is LNHNV, CDR2 YYDKDF, per germline (reference sequence).

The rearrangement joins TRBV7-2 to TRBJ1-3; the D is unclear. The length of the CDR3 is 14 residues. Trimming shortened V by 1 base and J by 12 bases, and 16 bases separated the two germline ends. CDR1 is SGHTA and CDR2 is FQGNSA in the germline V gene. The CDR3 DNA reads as TGTGCCAGCAGCTTAGTGGGTGGGCAGACCCTCATATATTTT. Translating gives CASSLVGGQTLIYF.

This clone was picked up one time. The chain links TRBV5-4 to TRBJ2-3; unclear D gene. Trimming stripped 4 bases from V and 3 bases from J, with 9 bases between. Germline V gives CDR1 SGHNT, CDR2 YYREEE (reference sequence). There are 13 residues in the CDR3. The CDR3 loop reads CASSRDRTDTQYF. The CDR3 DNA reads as TGTGCCAGCAGCAGAGATAGGACAGATACGCAGTATTTT.